A selection of T cell receptor beta chains follows, all from one sample in a study of cytomegalovirus exposure and HLA in healthy donors. Data came from immunoSEQ multiplex PCR; TCRdb stores just in-frame clones and leaves some out. The sample holds 100,000 to 150,000 clones, approximately 87% seen once. The source material was PBMCs. These receptors were obtained from a woman aged 25 to 39 in good health and CMV-seronegative. CDR3s leave out the opening cysteine and the closing phenylalanine or tryptophan.

.	TRBV6-5	ASSYSGGGYEQY
TRBJ1-2	TRBV28	ASSPPARVYGYT
TRBJ2-1	TRBV5-1	ASSWGTGTSGSSEQF
TRBJ1-2	TRBV4-3	ASSQELGSYGYT
TRBJ1-3	TRBV7-9	ASSPQGMNGNTIY
TRBJ2-1	TRBV9	ASSVVPQGSYNEQF
TRBJ2-7	TRBV15	ATSRDESYEQY
TRBJ2-7	TRBV28	ASSPVLAGGRY
TRBJ1-1	TRBV6-5	ASSYSAYLGTEAF
TRBJ2-7	TRBV6-1	ASSEQPGQGYEQY
TRBJ2-1	TRBV4-3	ASSQVGLADYNEQF
TRBJ1-4	TRBV7-9	ASSRGQFEKLF
TRBJ2-7	TRBV6-5	ASSSAGGRRGEQY
TRBJ2-7	TRBV9	ASSFSPTGAIYEQY
TRBJ2-3	TRBV5-6	ASSPAARGFTGTQY
TRBJ1-3	TRBV7-9	SSSTQTEVGINSGNTIY
TRBJ2-7	TRBV28	ASSQGSREQY
TRBJ2-7	TRBV5-5	ASSFGRDEQY
TRBJ1-5	TRBV27	ASSLKEYQPQH
TRBJ1-2	TRBV18	ASSPDPGSNYGYT
TRBJ1-2	TRBV10-3	AINQNRGTNYGYT
TRBJ2-1	TRBV4-1	ASSQDPLGLPPNEQF
TRBJ1-2	TRBV7-2	ASSLTQGHGYT
TRBJ1-1	TRBV11-3	ASSLDSRSTEAF
TRBJ2-1	TRBV18	ASSQLGGPFMEQF
TRBJ2-1	TRBV7-9	ASTPFNEQF
TRBJ1-5	TRBV27	ASSPRTGEPPQH
TRBJ2-1	TRBV29-1	SAALTGASNEQF
TRBJ2-2	TRBV28	ASRRDTSRTGELF
TRBJ2-3	TRBV7-3	ASSSSLSLAGGGDTQY
TRBJ2-5	TRBV27	ASSLMAQETQY
TRBJ2-5	TRBV5-4	ASSPGGGLSGETQY
TRBJ2-2	TRBV11-1	ASSLSILAGETGELF
TRBJ1-2	TRBV5-4	ASSLGVYGYT
TRBJ1-2	TRBV11-1	ASSLGSTGADYGYT
TRBJ1-3	TRBV4-1	ASSQVAGGGNTIY
TRBJ1-1	TRBV6-1	ASRRTEAF
TRBJ2-7	TRBV7-9	ASSQGLAYEQY
TRBJ1-2	TRBV7-2	ASSLESDGPGVGYT
TRBJ1-2	TRBV2	ASSEVLDYGYT
TRBJ2-7	TRBV2	ASSGHEQY
TRBJ2-3	TRBV19	ASTGGQITDTQY
TRBJ2-2	TRBV4-3	ASSLFLLAGGAGELF
TRBJ1-5	TRBV2	ASRDIDYQPQH
TRBJ2-4	TRBV5-6	ASSLVAGKNIQY
TRBJ2-7	TRBV28	ASSSHYEQY
TRBJ2-5	TRBV4-3	ASSLLLRETQY
TRBJ1-3	TRBV9	ASSPTGHTSGNTIY
TRBJ2-5	TRBV10-3	AISEGTSAMEETQY
TRBJ2-3	TRBV5-6	ASSLRAGGPLKQY
TRBJ2-1	TRBV7-9	ASHPSGRLGNEQF